Listed here are 8 T cell receptor beta chains from one sample, sequenced in a study of T cells in Graves' hyperthyroidism and ophthalmopathy. From RNA transcripts, TCR beta CDR3 regions were amplified. The HTBI primer set was used in a first-round RT-PCR of the TCR CDR3. One entry per CDR3 protein, called by TCRdb with MiXCR from the multiplex PCR reads. Among around 450,000 distinct CDR3 sequences, roughly 13% were seen once, and the ten largest hold about 5%. The source material was blood. These receptors were obtained from a woman under 30 with Graves' hyperthyroidism.

The sample holds many counts of this clonotype. A junction boundary mismatches the germline segment, possibly from a read error. V usage is TRBV5-1 and J usage is TRBJ2-2, with a tentative D call TRBD2 (5 bases). The CDR3 is 13 residues long. The germline V gene has CDR1 SGHRS and CDR2 YFSETQ. The DNA for the CDR3 is TGTGCCAGCAGCAGCGGGAACACCGGGGAGCTGTTTTTT. Protein: CASSSGNTGELFF.

This clonotype was recorded at least ten times. The rearrangement links TRBV6-1 to TRBJ1-2, with D uncertain. The ends were cut back, 7 bases at V and 8 bases at J, with 17 bases in the middle. The length of the CDR3 is 13 residues. Per the germline V gene, CDR1 is MNHNS and CDR2 is SASEGT. This CDR3 reads CASTDGWLSGYTF. For the CDR3, the DNA is TGTGCCAGCACGGACGGGTGGTTGAGCGGCTACACCTTC.

This clonotype appeared many times. The chain recombines TRBV12-3 or TRBV12-4 with TRBJ2-3; D not certain. CDR3 length equals 13 residues. V shed 6 bases and J shed 2 bases, with 9 bases lying between them. The CDR3 DNA follows: TGTGCCAGCAGGACGGACCACACAGATACGCAGTATTTT. Translating it yields CASRTDHTDTQYF.

The chain links TRBV6-2 or TRBV6-3 to TRBJ2-1; TRBD1 might be the D (5 bases). Trimming stripped 5 bases from V and 5 bases from J, with 16 bases between. The CDR3 is made up of 15 amino acids. Per the germline V gene, CDR1 is MNHEY and CDR2 is SVGEGT. Written as DNA, the CDR3 is TGTGCCAGCAGTCCACTCTATAGGGGCCACAATGAGCAGTTCTTC. Its translation is CASSPLYRGHNEQFF.

V is TRBV19 and J is TRBJ2-3; D is ambiguous. Germline V gene sequence: CDR1 LNHDA, CDR2 SQIVND (reference sequence). The germline V and J ends were trimmed by 5 bases and 6 bases, with 9 bases remaining between them. The CDR3 is 12 amino acids. The CDR3 nucleotides read TGTGCCAGTAGTTCAGACGGTGATACGCAGTATTTT. Translated: CASSSDGDTQYF.

This clonotype was detected a few times. The chain couples TRBV2 to TRBJ2-5; 10 nucleotides align to TRBD1. The length of the CDR3 is 15 residues. V shed 6 bases, J shed 0 bases, and the junction held 4 bases outside the gene matches. The germline V gene encodes CDR1 SNHLY and CDR2 FYNNEI. This CDR3 is CASSRDRGDQETQYF. Here the CDR3 DNA reads TGTGCCAGCAGCCGGGACAGGGGCGACCAAGAGACCCAGTACTTC.

The CDR3 here is CASSPQGLAWSEQFF. CDR3 DNA: TGTGCCAGCTCACCACAAGGGCTAGCGTGGAGTGAGCAGTTCTTC. The chain has TRBV18 and TRBJ2-1, with D perhaps TRBD2 (6 bases). This CDR3 comprises 15 residues. Trimming stripped 1 base from V and 9 bases from J, with 16 bases between. The germline CDR1 and CDR2 sequences are KGHSH and LQKENI.

This clonotype was picked up many times. V usage is TRBV10-1 and J usage is TRBJ2-3, with 8 bases lining up with TRBD2. CDR1 is WNHNN and CDR2 is SYGVQD in the germline V gene (reference sequence). This CDR3 region has 14 residues. V shed 5 bases, J shed 5 bases, and the junction held 6 bases outside the gene matches. CDR3 DNA: TGCGCCAGCAGTACAGCGGGAGCAGAAGATACGCAGTATTTT. This sequence encodes CASSTAGAEDTQYF.